The 27 T cell receptor beta chains below were found in one sample sequenced in a study of T-cell reconstitution after alpha-beta-depleted transplantation in children. This sample's TCRbeta library carried unique molecular identifier barcodes. TCRdb redid the calling of the PCR reads with MiXCR, one entry per CDR3 protein. This table holds roughly 610,000 distinct CDR3 sequences, more than 9% found once. The sample here was PBMCs from the stem cell graft donor, taken from the stem cell graft. The receptors derive from a human donor who donated a stem cell graft to a child with acute myeloid leukemia.

Ten or more counts support this clonotype. The chain carries TRBV6-2 or TRBV6-3 and TRBJ2-3, with TRBD2 identical over 7 bases. Unmatched junction bases numbered 14, after V lost 0 bases and J lost 11 bases. CDR1 and CDR2 from the germline V gene are MNHEY and SVGEGT. There are 16 residues in the CDR3. The CDR3 reads CASSYSPGTTGLKQYF. DNA for the CDR3: TGTGCCAGCAGTTACTCGCCCGGGACTACGGGGTTGAAGCAGTATTTT.

In its sample, this clonotype was seen a few times. The CDR3 DNA is TGTGCCAGCAGTAGGGGACTTCCCAATGAGCAGTTCTTC. As protein: CASSRGLPNEQFF. V usage is TRBV6-2 or TRBV6-3 and J usage is TRBJ2-1; TRBD2 might be the D (6 bases). V lost 5 bases to trimming and J lost 6 bases, with 11 bases between them. Germline loops: CDR1 MNHEY, CDR2 SVGEGT. The CDR3 extends over 13 amino acids.

V gene TRBV3-1 combines with J gene TRBJ2-1; 11 bases are shared with TRBD2. CDR1 is LGHDT, CDR2 YNNKEL, per germline (reference sequence). The CDR3 has 15 amino acids. Germline trimming cut 5 bases from V and 5 bases from J; bases unmatched to any gene: 5. The CDR3 nucleotides are TGTGCCAGCAGCTCCGGGACTAGCGGCCACAATGAGCAGTTCTTC. It translates to CASSSGTSGHNEQFF.

This clonotype was seen a few times. The chain recombines TRBV21-1 with TRBJ2-1; the table's D gene call, TRBD2, was not cross checked with the DNA. TRBV21-1 is noted as a pseudogene. CDR3 length: 15 residues. The CDR3 bases are TGTGCCAGCAGCAAAGGACTAGCGGTCCCCAATGAGCAGTTCTTC. Residues: CASSKGLAVPNEQFF.

This clonotype was counted many times. The rearrangement uses TRBV16 and TRBJ2-1, with D perhaps matching TRBD1 or TRBD2 (7 bases each). Trimming took off 6 bases at V and 5 bases at J, with 14 bases between the two ends. Germline values: CDR1 KGHSY, CDR2 FQNENV. There are 14 residues in the CDR3. The CDR3 region has the DNA TGTGCCAGCAGTCGACAGGGAGGGAACAATGAGCAGTTCTTC. Translating it yields CASSRQGGNNEQFF.

This clonotype appeared many times. The chain carries TRBV10-3 and TRBJ2-1; D call uncertain. The V and J ends lost 2 bases and 9 bases respectively, with 11 bases between them. The CDR3 has 13 amino acids. Germline CDR1 reads ENHRY; CDR2 reads SYGVKD. The CDR3 DNA sequence: TGTGCCATCAGTGAGAGGGTCGAGGCTGAGCAGTTCTTC. This translates into CAISERVEAEQFF.

This chain links TRBV7-9 with TRBJ2-7, with TRBD1 matching over 9 bases. Germline V gene data show CDR1 as SEHNR and CDR2 as FQNEAQ (reference sequence). The CDR3 length is 13 residues. V dropped 5 bases and J dropped 6; count of bases not matched to a gene: 5. CDR3 sequence reads: CASSQTGGGEQYF. The CDR3, as DNA: TGTGCCAGCAGCCAAACAGGGGGCGGCGAGCAGTACTTC.

This clonotype was counted ten times or more. This chain connects TRBV28 to TRBJ2-1; 10 bases fit TRBD1. V lost 0 bases, J lost 7 bases, and 3 bases stayed unmatched. The CDR3 length is 15 residues. Germline loops: CDR1 MDHEN, CDR2 SYDVKM. The CDR3 sequence: CASSLWGTGANEQFF. The CDR3 DNA reads as TGTGCCAGCAGTTTATGGGGGACAGGGGCGAATGAGCAGTTCTTC.

This chain links TRBV27 with TRBJ2-7, with 14 bases that match TRBD2. CDR1 is MNHEY and CDR2 is SMNVEV in the germline V gene (reference sequence). V lost 3 bases and J lost 7; bases outside the gene matches: 2. The CDR3 contains 14 residues. The DNA for the CDR3 is TGTGCCAGCAGTTTCCGACTAGCGGGAGGGGAGCAGTACTTC. Amino acid sequence: CASSFRLAGGEQYF.

This clonotype was recorded at least ten times. The chain has TRBV29-1 and TRBJ2-5, with TRBD2 matching over 10 bases. Germline V gene sequence: CDR1 SQVTM, CDR2 ANQGSEA. The CDR3 extends over 14 amino acids. V was pared by 6 bases and J by 5 bases, with 9 bases of the junction left unmatched. The CDR3 loop reads CSVGLAGVQETQYF. The CDR3 DNA sequence: TGCAGCGTAGGGCTAGCGGGAGTTCAGGAGACCCAGTACTTC. The full variable domain, with the rest looked up from reference TRBV29-1 and TRBJ2-5, is SAVISQKPSRDICQRGTSLTIQCQVDSQVTMMFWYRQQPGQSLTLIATANQGSEATYESGFVIDKFPISRPNLTFSTLTVSNMSPEDSSIYLCSVGLAGVQETQYFGPGTRLLVL.

This clonotype was counted ten times or more. The J gene is TRBJ2-5, the V gene TRBV5-1; D gene unclear. Germline V gene data show CDR1 as SGHRS and CDR2 as YFSETQ. The CDR3 is 11 residues long. V was trimmed by 7 bases and J by 3 bases, leaving 7 bases between them. CDR3 residues: CASGKEETQYF. The CDR3 coding sequence is TGCGCCAGCGGAAAGGAAGAGACCCAGTACTTC. The variable domain in full, with the rest retrieved from reference TRBV5-1 and TRBJ2-5, is KAGVTQTPRYLIKTRGQQVTLSCSPISGHRSVSWYQQTPGQGLQFLFEYFSETQRNKGNFPGRFSGRQFSNSRSEMNVSTLELGDSALYLCASGKEETQYFGPGTRLLVL.

The sample holds a few counts of this clonotype. The V call is TRBV28, the J call TRBJ2-1; TRBD2 might be the D (5 bases). The germline V and J ends were trimmed by 5 bases and 7 bases, with 18 bases remaining between them. CDR1 is MDHEN and CDR2 is SYDVKM in the germline V gene. There are 15 residues in the CDR3. Here the CDR3 reads CASSPAPQRSNEQFF. For the CDR3, the DNA is TGTGCCAGCAGTCCCGCCCCCCAGCGGAGTAATGAGCAGTTCTTC.

CDR3 sequence: CASTLTGGPVETQYF. CDR3 bases: TGCGCCAGCACCCTGACGGGAGGGCCGGTAGAGACCCAGTACTTC. The J gene is TRBJ2-5, the V gene TRBV5-1, with 8 bases aligning to TRBD2. Germline CDR1 and CDR2: SGHRS and YFSETQ. V lost 6 bases, J lost 4 bases, and 11 bases stayed unmatched. The CDR3 length is 15 residues.

This clonotype was seen only a few times. At one end the junction does not follow the germline gene, possibly because of a read error. The chain joins TRBV19 to TRBJ2-1, with a possible D match to TRBD1 (5 bases). This CDR3 is 11 amino acids long. CDR1 is LNHDA and CDR2 is SQIVND in the germline V gene (reference sequence). CDR3 DNA sequence: TGTGCCAGTGCCGAAAGGAGACAGCTGGTCTTC. Translation gives CASAERRQLVF.

This clonotype was counted only a few times. At one end, the junction sequence differs from germline, possibly due to a read error. The rearrangement links TRBV3-1 to TRBJ2-2, with TRBD2 matching over 9 bases. From germline, CDR1 is LGHDT and CDR2 YNNKEL (reference sequence). The CDR3 contains 18 residues. CDR3 nucleotide sequence: TGTGCCAGCTGCCACCCTCCTGCGGGAGGGCCTAACACCGGGGAGCTGTTTTTT. Translation: CASCHPPAGGPNTGELFF.

The sample holds a few counts of this clonotype. The chain's CDR3 is CASSHKNTGELFF. The CDR3, as DNA: TGTGCCAGCAGCCACAAGAACACCGGGGAGCTGTTTTTT. The chain has TRBV7-3 and TRBJ2-2; D gene uncertain. Germline assignment: CDR1 SGHTA and CDR2 FQGTGA. The CDR3 length is 13 residues. Trimming shortened V by 5 bases and J by 1 base, and 5 bases separated the two germline ends.

This clonotype was observed many times. The rearrangement links TRBV29-1 to TRBJ1-2; TRBD1 might be the D (5 bases). Trimming pared 0 bases from V and 6 bases from J, leaving 11 bases between. This CDR3 has 13 amino acids. Germline CDR1 is SQVTM and CDR2 is ANQGSEA. The CDR3 reads CSVEDVRGDGYTF. In DNA form, the CDR3 reads TGCAGCGTTGAAGATGTCCGGGGGGATGGCTACACCTTC.

This clonotype has only a few counts. The V gene is TRBV27, the J gene TRBJ2-1; D is possibly TRBD1 (5 bases). Trimming stripped 7 bases from V and 4 bases from J, with 20 bases between. The germline V gene encodes CDR1 MNHEY and CDR2 SMNVEV (reference sequence). The CDR3 spans 16 residues. In DNA form, the CDR3 reads TGTGCCAGCAACCTAAAAGCAGGGTGGGGATACAATGAGCAGTTCTTC. As protein: CASNLKAGWGYNEQFF.

The chain carries TRBV18 and TRBJ2-5; D perhaps matches TRBD2 (5 bases). The DNA end favors TRBJ2-1, so the J call may be wrong. The germline gives CDR1 KGHSH, CDR2 LQKENI. This CDR3 has 13 residues. CDR3 in amino acids: CASSSDYGETQFF. The DNA for the CDR3 is TGTGCCAGCTCATCCGACTACGGAGAGACCCAGTTCTTC.

This clonotype was found many times. The CDR3 DNA sequence: TGCAGCGTTTCTAGCGGGGGGCTGAGAGAGCAGTACTTC. Encoded protein: CSVSSGGLREQYF. This rearrangement joins TRBV29-1 to TRBJ2-7, with 11 nucleotides matching TRBD2. The CDR3 consists of 13 residues. Germline V gene sequence: CDR1 SQVTM, CDR2 ANQGSEA. With V trimmed by 5 bases and J by 7 bases, 7 bases remained unmatched.

This clonotype was counted a few times. The chain joins TRBV29-1 to TRBJ2-3, with TRBD1 as a possible D gene (6 bases). Trimming left V 6 bases short and J 0 bases short, with 19 bases between. Germline V gives CDR1 SQVTM, CDR2 ANQGSEA. This CDR3 comprises 16 residues. CDR3 sequence: CSVAGLWTDSTDTQYF. Written as DNA, the CDR3 is TGCAGCGTCGCCGGTTTATGGACAGATAGCACAGATACGCAGTATTTT.

This clonotype has only a few counts. The chain combines TRBV20-1 with TRBJ1-1; no clear D gene. V was shortened by 4 bases and J by 1 base, with 13 bases between the two germline ends. The germline V gene has CDR1 DFQATT and CDR2 SNEGSKA (reference sequence). The CDR3 spans 14 residues. The CDR3 sequence is CSATRPVRNTEAFF. As DNA, the CDR3 is TGCAGTGCTACCCGACCGGTTAGGAACACTGAAGCTTTCTTT.

This chain uses TRBV20-1 with TRBJ1-4; 7 bases map to TRBD1. This CDR3 comprises 14 residues. CDR1 and CDR2 from the germline V gene are DFQATT and SNEGSKA (reference sequence). The trim removed 6 bases at V and 11 bases at J, leaving 15 bases unmatched. The CDR3 DNA sequence: TGCAGTGCCTTCGACAACGAGGGGGCGAGGAAACTGTTTTTT. This translates into CSAFDNEGARKLFF.

V is TRBV6-2 or TRBV6-3 and J is TRBJ2-2; D possibly uses TRBD1 or TRBD2 (6 bases each). CDR3 length: 15 amino acids. Germline lookup yields CDR1 MNHEY and CDR2 SVGEGT. Trimming took 6 bases from V and 2 from J, leaving 13 bases between them. CDR3 nucleotide sequence: TGTGCCAGCAGCCAACAGGGACTTAACACCGGGGAGCTGTTTTTT. Amino acids: CASSQQGLNTGELFF.

This clonotype was observed a handful of times. This sequence joins TRBV7-9 and TRBJ1-2, with 9 bases lining up with TRBD1. The germline V gene encodes CDR1 SEHNR and CDR2 FQNEAQ (reference sequence). The trim removed 2 bases at V and 3 bases at J, leaving 4 bases unmatched. The CDR3 is 15 amino acids. The chain's CDR3 is CASSLFDRGDYGYTF. CDR3 in DNA: TGTGCCAGCAGCTTATTTGACAGGGGGGACTATGGCTACACCTTC.

The chain links TRBV3-1 to TRBJ2-7; D is undetermined. V shed 2 bases and J shed 0 bases, with 8 bases lying between them. The CDR3 consists of 14 residues. CDR1 LGHDT and CDR2 YNNKEL come from the germline V gene (reference sequence). The CDR3 bases are TGTGCCAGCAGCCAAATGAGTAGCTCCTACGAGCAGTACTTC. Residues: CASSQMSSSYEQYF.

CDR3 amino acids: CASSLVPAAYYNEQFF. The CDR3 nucleotides are TGTGCCAGCAGCTTAGTCCCAGCGGCCTACTACAATGAGCAGTTCTTC. The J gene is TRBJ2-1, the V gene TRBV7-2; TRBD2 might be the D (5 bases). Looked up from germline, CDR1 is SGHTA and CDR2 is FQGNSA. V shed 1 base and J shed 3 bases, with 13 bases lying between them. CDR3 length: 16 residues.